The T cell receptor (beta chain) under discussion was sequenced for a study of shared clonotypes between healthy human individuals. V dropped 3 bases and J dropped 5; count of bases not matched to a gene: 5. CDR1 is LNHDA and CDR2 is SQIVND in the germline V gene (reference sequence). The CDR3 has 15 amino acids. The data were produced by immunoSEQ multiplex PCR, yet TCRdb's version contains in-frame clones alone and is incomplete. Here the sample spans 2.3 million or so clones, over 85% being singletons. The source material was naive CD4+ T cells from PBMCs. Subset noted: CD45RA+ positively selected. The rearrangement links TRBV19 to TRBJ2-5, with TRBD1 matching over 11 bases. The receptor was isolated from a man younger than 30 in good health. Some clones in this sample may be carry-over from other donors' samples. CDR3 nucleotides: TGTGCCAGTAGTATGTTGGGACAGGGGGTGGAGACCCAGTACTTC. As protein: CASSMLGQGVETQYF.